Listed here are 8 T cell receptor beta chains from one sample, sequenced in a study of cytomegalovirus exposure and HLA in healthy donors. It was with 60 Vbeta and 13 Jbeta primers that the PCR ran. TCRdb's table, derived via immunoSEQ multiplex PCR, lists solely in-frame clones and lacks some. Seen here are roughly 93,000 clones, roughly four fifths observed once, and the top ten hold more than 7%. Sequenced sample: PBMCs. The receptors here all came from a human donor in good health.

This chain's CDR3 is CASSRGGGTYNEQFF. Here the CDR3 DNA reads TGTGCCAGCAGCCGTGGGGGGGGGACCTACAATGAGCAGTTCTTC. V is TRBV7-9 and J is TRBJ2-1; the match to TRBD2 covers 7 bases. Per the germline V gene, CDR1 is SEHNR and CDR2 is FQNEAQ (reference sequence). The CDR3 runs 15 residues. Trimming removed 5 bases from V and 2 bases from J; junction bases left unmatched: 6.

The chain employs TRBV5-6 and TRBJ2-2, with D tentatively TRBD1 (6 bases). The V and J ends lost 2 bases and 0 bases respectively, with 8 bases between them. CDR1 and CDR2 from the germline V gene are SGHDT and YYEEEE. This CDR3 is 15 amino acids long. CDR3 bases: TGTGCCAGCAGCTTTCGGACAGCGAACACCGGGGAGCTGTTTTTT. Amino acids: CASSFRTANTGELFF.

This sequence joins TRBV7-9 and TRBJ1-2; the match to TRBD1 covers 7 bases. This CDR3 has 15 residues. Germline V CDR1 and CDR2: SEHNR, FQNEAQ (reference sequence). V shed 1 base, J shed 4 bases, and the junction held 6 bases outside the gene matches. In nucleotides, the CDR3 is TGTGCCAGCAGCTTAGAGGGGGCTGGCAGCTATGGCTACACCTTC. It codes for CASSLEGAGSYGYTF. The full variable domain, with the rest looked up from reference TRBV7-9 and TRBJ1-2, is DTGVSQNPRHKITKRGQNVTFRCDPISEHNRLYWYRQTLGQGPEFLTYFQNEAQLEKSRLLSDRFSAERPKGSFSTLEIQRTEQGDSAMYLCASSLEGAGSYGYTFGSGTRLTVV.

The rearrangement uses TRBV5-1 and TRBJ2-7; TRBD2 agrees at 11 bases. The junction had 6 bases not matched to a gene; V was cut back by 1 base and J by 0 bases. This CDR3 contains 17 residues. The V gene's germline CDR1 is SGHRS and CDR2 YFSETQ. The CDR3 DNA reads TGCGCCAGCAGCTTGCGTGATAGCGGGAGGGCCTCCTACGAGCAGTACTTC. Translation: CASSLRDSGRASYEQYF.

As to this clone: Other DNA sequences within the sample encode an identical CDR3. The chain is built from TRBV7-9 and TRBJ2-3, with D tentatively TRBD2 (5 bases). V lost 0 bases and J lost 1, with 5 bases in between. The CDR3 length is 14 residues. Per the germline V gene, CDR1 is SEHNR and CDR2 is FQNEAQ (reference sequence). CDR3 in amino acids: CASSLAGGTDTQYF. Here the CDR3 DNA reads TGTGCCAGCAGCTTAGCGGGAGGCACAGATACGCAGTATTTT. The variable domain in full, with the rest retrieved from reference TRBV7-9 and TRBJ2-3, is DTGVSQNPRHKITKRGQNVTFRCDPISEHNRLYWYRQTLGQGPEFLTYFQNEAQLEKSRLLSDRFSAERPKGSFSTLEIQRTEQGDSAMYLCASSLAGGTDTQYFGPGTRLTVL.

This clone was picked up a small number of times. The V and J genes are TRBV30 and TRBJ1-1; TRBD1 matches 7 bases. With 2 bases clipped from V and 5 bases from J, the junction kept 5 bases outside the gene matches. The length of the CDR3 is 13 residues. Germline values: CDR1 GTSNPN, CDR2 SVGIG (reference sequence). The CDR3 DNA sequence: TGTGCCTGGAGTCGGCAGGGGGTGACTGAAGCTTTCTTT. It specifies CAWSRQGVTEAFF.

The chain couples TRBV15 to TRBJ2-7, with D hard to call. V was shortened by 0 bases and J by 1 base, with 16 bases between the two germline ends. CDR1 and CDR2 from the germline V gene are LNHNV and YYDKDF (reference sequence). The CDR3 loop spans 17 amino acids. Written as DNA, the CDR3 is TGTGCCACCAGCAGAGATTTGGGCGATTTATTTTCCTACGAGCAGTACTTC. Its protein is CATSRDLGDLFSYEQYF.

This rearrangement joins TRBV6-5 to TRBJ1-2; D uncertain. The V end lost 6 bases, the J end lost 2 bases, and 10 bases lay between the germline ends. Germline V gene data show CDR1 as MNHEY and CDR2 as SVGAGI. The CDR3 has 13 amino acids. The CDR3 region is CASSQTPNYGYTF. In nucleotides, the CDR3 is TGTGCCAGCAGCCAGACACCGAACTATGGCTACACCTTC.